The 3 T cell receptor beta chains reported below all come from one sample, sequenced in a study of T cells after yellow fever vaccination. TCRdb re-called the 5' RACE reads through MiXCR, storing one row per CDR3 protein. The repertoire holds tens of thousands of distinct CDR3 sequences, with roughly 3.4% as singletons. The input for sequencing was PBMCs, either bulk or a sorted T-cell subset (CD4+, CD8+, memory, or dextramer-sorted; not recorded which), taken roughly 47 days after the first yellow fever vaccination. The receptors stem from a man younger than 30 who received the YFV17D yellow fever vaccine.

V is TRBV20-1 and J is TRBJ1-2; D remains unclear. V shed 6 bases and J shed 4 bases, with 15 bases lying between them. This CDR3 is 13 amino acids long. In germline, CDR1 is DFQATT, CDR2 SNEGSKA (reference sequence). CDR3 region: CSAQPGLPYGYTF. The CDR3 DNA is TGCAGTGCCCAGCCAGGCCTACCCTATGGCTACACCTTC.

This clonotype showed up many times. The chain couples TRBV4-2 to TRBJ2-1; maybe TRBD2 (5 bases). The V end was cut by 0 bases, the J end by 2 bases, with 11 bases between. There are 16 residues in the CDR3. CDR1 and CDR2 (germline): LGHNA, YNFKEQ. CDR3 protein: CASSQEERAPYNEQFF. The CDR3 coding sequence is TGTGCCAGCAGCCAAGAGGAGAGGGCCCCCTACAATGAGCAGTTCTTC.

This clonotype was counted a few times. Germline is not matched at one junction end, which may reflect a read error. The chain couples TRBV20-1 to TRBJ2-2; possibly TRBD2 for D (5 bases). The CDR3 consists of 15 residues. Germline V gene data show CDR1 as DFQATT and CDR2 as SNEGSKA (reference sequence). This CDR3 reads CCARDPSGKAGELFF. The CDR3 DNA follows: TGCTGTGCTAGAGATCCGTCCGGGAAGGCCGGGGAGCTGTTTTTT.